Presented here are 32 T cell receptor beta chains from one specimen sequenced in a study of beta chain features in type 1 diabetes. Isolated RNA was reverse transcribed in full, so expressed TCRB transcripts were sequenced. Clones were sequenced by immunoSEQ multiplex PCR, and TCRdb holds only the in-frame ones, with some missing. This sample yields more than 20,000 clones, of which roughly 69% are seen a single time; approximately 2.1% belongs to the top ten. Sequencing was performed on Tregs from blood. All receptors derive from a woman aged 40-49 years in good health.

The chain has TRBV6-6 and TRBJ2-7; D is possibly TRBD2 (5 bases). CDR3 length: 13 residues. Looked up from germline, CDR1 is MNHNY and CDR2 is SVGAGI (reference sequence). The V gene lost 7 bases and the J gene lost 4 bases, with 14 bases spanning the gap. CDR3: CASTIGGSYEQYF. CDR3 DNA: TGTGCCAGCACTATAGGAGGTTCGTACGAGCAGTACTTC.

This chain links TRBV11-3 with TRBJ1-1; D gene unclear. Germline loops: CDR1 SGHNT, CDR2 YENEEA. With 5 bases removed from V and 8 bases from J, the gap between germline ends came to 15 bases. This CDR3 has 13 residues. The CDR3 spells CASSPGPRREAFF. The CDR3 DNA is TGTGCCAGCAGCCCCGGCCCCAGGAGGGAAGCTTTCTTT.

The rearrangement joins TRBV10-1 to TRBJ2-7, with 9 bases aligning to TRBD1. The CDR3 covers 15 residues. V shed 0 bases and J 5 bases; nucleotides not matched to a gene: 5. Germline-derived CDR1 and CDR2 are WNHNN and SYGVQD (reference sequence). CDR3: CASSESGQGLHEQYF. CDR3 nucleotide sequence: TGCGCCAGCAGTGAGTCGGGACAGGGTCTCCACGAGCAGTACTTC.

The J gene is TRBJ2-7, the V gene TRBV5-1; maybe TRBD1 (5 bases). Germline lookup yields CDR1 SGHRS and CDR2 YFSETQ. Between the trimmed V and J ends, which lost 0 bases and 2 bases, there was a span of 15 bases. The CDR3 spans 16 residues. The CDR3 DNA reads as TGCGCCAGCAGCTTGGACCACAGGTACCCCACCTACGAGCAGTACTTC. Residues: CASSLDHRYPTYEQYF.

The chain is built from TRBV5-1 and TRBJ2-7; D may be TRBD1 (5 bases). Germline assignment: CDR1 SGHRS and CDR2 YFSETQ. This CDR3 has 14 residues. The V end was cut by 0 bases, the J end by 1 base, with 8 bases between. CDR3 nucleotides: TGCGCCAGCAGCTTGGACAGGATGTCCTACGAGCAGTACTTC. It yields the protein CASSLDRMSYEQYF.

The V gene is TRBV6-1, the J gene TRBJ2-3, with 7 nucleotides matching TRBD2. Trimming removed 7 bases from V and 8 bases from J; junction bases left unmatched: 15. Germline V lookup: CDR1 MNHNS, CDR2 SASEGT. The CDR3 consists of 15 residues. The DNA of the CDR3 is TGTGCCAGCACAGCGGGGAAATTACCGGTGGCTACGCAGTATTTT. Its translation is CASTAGKLPVATQYF.

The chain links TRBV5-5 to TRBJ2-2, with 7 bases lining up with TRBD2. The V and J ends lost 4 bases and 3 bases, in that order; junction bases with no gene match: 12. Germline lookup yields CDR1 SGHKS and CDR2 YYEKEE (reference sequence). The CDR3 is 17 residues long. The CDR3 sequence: CASSKRTGTIYTGELFF. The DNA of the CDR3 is TGTGCCAGCAGCAAACGCACTGGGACTATCTACACCGGGGAGCTGTTTTTT.

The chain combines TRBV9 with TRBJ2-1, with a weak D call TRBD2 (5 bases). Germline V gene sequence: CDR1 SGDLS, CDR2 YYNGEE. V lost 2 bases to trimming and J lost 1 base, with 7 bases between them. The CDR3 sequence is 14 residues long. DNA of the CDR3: TGTGCCAGCAGCGTTGGACTGTCCTACAATGAGCAGTTCTTC. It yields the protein CASSVGLSYNEQFF.

The CDR3 sequence is CASKAGGRGTGELFF. CDR3 nucleotide sequence: TGCGCCAGCAAAGCGGGGGGGCGAGGCACCGGGGAGCTGTTTTTT. The chain carries TRBV5-1 and TRBJ2-2; 10 nucleotides agree with TRBD2. Germline V gene lookup returns CDR1 SGHRS and CDR2 YFSETQ. The CDR3 totals 15 residues. J lost 4 bases, V lost 6 bases, and 6 bases had no gene match.

The DNA of the CDR3 is TGTGCCAGCAGCTTAGCCGTCTCCTCACCCCTCCACTTT. As protein: CASSLAVSSPLHF. V gene TRBV7-9 combines with J gene TRBJ1-6; D remains unclear. Germline V CDR1 and CDR2: SEHNR, FQNEAQ (reference sequence). Trimming left V 0 bases short and J 10 bases short, with 7 bases between. This CDR3 spans 13 amino acids. Based on the CDR3 plus reference TRBV7-9 and TRBJ1-6, the full variable domain is DTGVSQNPRHKITKRGQNVTFRCDPISEHNRLYWYRQTLGQGPEFLTYFQNEAQLEKSRLLSDRFSAERPKGSFSTLEIQRTEQGDSAMYLCASSLAVSSPLHFGNGTRLTVT.

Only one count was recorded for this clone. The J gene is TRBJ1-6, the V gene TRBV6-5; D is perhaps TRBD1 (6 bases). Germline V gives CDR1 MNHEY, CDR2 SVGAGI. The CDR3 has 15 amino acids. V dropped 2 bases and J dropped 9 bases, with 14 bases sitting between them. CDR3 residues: CASSYGLLGGSPLHF. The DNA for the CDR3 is TGTGCCAGCAGTTACGGCTTACTAGGGGGTTCACCCCTCCACTTT.

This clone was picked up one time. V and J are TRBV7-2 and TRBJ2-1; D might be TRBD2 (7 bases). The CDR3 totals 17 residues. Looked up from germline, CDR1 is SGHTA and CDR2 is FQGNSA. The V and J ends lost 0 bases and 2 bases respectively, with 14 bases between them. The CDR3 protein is CASSLAQRRGPYNEQFF. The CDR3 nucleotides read TGTGCCAGCAGCTTAGCTCAACGGCGGGGGCCCTACAATGAGCAGTTCTTC.

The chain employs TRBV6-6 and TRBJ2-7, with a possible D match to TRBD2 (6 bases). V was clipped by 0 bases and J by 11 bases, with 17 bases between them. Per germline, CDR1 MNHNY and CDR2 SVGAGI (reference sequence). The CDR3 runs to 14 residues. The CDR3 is CASSYSSRASGEYF. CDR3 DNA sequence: TGTGCCAGCAGTTACTCGAGCAGGGCCTCGGGGGAGTACTTC.

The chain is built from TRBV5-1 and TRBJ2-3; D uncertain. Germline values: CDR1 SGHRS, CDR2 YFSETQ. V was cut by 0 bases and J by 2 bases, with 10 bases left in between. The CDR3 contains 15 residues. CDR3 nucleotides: TGCGCCAGCAGCTTGGGAGGCAGATCCACAGATACGCAGTATTTT. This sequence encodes CASSLGGRSTDTQYF.

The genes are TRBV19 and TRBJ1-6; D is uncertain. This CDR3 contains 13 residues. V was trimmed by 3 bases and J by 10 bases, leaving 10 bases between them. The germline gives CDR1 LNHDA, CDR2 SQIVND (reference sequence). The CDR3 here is CASSIRERSPLHF. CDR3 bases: TGTGCCAGTAGTATTAGGGAGAGGTCACCCCTCCACTTT.

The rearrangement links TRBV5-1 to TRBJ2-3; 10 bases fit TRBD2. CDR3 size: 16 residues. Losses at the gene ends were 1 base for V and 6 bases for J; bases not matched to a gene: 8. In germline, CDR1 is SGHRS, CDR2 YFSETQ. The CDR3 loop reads CASSLPLAGIPDTQYF. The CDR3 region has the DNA TGCGCCAGCAGCTTGCCACTAGCGGGGATCCCGGATACGCAGTATTTT.

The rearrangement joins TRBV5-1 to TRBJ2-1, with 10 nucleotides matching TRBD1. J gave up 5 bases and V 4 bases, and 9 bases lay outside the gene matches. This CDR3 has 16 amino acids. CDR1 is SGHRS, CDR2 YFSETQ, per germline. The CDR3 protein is CASSLPWTGGHNEQFF. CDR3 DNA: TGCGCCAGCAGCCTCCCATGGACAGGGGGGCACAATGAGCAGTTCTTC.

The CDR3 protein is CASSPNGDTFSSNIAKNIQYF. Here the CDR3 DNA reads TGTGCCAGTAGTCCGAACGGGGACACCTTCTCCTCTAATATTGCCAAAAACATTCAGTACTTC. The chain recombines TRBV19 with TRBJ2-4, with D perhaps TRBD1 (6 bases). The germline V gene has CDR1 LNHDA and CDR2 SQIVND (reference sequence). V gave up 5 bases and J gave up 1 base, with 30 bases separating them. The CDR3 spans 21 residues.

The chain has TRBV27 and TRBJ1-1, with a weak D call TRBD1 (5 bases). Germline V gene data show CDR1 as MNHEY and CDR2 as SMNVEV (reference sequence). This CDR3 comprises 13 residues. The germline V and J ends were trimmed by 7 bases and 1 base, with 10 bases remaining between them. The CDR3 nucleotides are TGTGCCAGCAATCGAGGACAGAACACTGAAGCTTTCTTT. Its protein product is CASNRGQNTEAFF.

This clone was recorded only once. The CDR3 spells CASSLTLEQFF. For the CDR3, the DNA is TGCGCCAGCAGCTTGACTCTAGAGCAGTTCTTC. The chain employs TRBV5-1 and TRBJ2-1; D is unclear. Trimming removed 1 base at V and 10 bases at J, with 6 bases between. CDR3 length: 11 residues. Germline V gene data show CDR1 as SGHRS and CDR2 as YFSETQ. Full variable domain (remainder filled in from reference TRBV5-1 and TRBJ2-1): KAGVTQTPRYLIKTRGQQVTLSCSPISGHRSVSWYQQTPGQGLQFLFEYFSETQRNKGNFPGRFSGRQFSNSRSEMNVSTLELGDSALYLCASSLTLEQFFGPGTRLTVL.

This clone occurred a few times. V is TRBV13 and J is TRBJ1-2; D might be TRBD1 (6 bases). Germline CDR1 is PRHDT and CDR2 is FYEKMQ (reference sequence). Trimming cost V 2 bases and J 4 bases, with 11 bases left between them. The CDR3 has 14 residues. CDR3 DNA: TGTGCCAGCAGCTTACTGGGGGCGGGCTATGGCTACACCTTC. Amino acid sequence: CASSLLGAGYGYTF.

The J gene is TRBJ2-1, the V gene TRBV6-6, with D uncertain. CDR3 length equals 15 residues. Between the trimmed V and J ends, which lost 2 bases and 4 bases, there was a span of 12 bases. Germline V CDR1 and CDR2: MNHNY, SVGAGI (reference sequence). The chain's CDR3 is CASSYGQVAYNEQFF. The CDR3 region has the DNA TGTGCCAGCAGTTACGGGCAGGTCGCGTACAATGAGCAGTTCTTC.

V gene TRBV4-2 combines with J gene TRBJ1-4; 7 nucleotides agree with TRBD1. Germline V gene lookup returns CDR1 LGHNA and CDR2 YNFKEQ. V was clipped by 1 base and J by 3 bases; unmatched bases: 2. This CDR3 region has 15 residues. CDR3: CASSQVQGANEKLFF. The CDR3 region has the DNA TGTGCCAGCAGCCAAGTCCAGGGGGCTAATGAAAAACTGTTTTTT.

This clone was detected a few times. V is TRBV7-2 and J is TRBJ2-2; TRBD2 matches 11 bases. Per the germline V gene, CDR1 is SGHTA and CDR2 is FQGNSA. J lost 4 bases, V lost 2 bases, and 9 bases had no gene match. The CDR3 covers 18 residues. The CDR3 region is CASSLRASGGRGTGELFF. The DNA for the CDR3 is TGTGCCAGCAGCTTAAGGGCTAGCGGGGGGCGGGGCACCGGGGAGCTGTTTTTT. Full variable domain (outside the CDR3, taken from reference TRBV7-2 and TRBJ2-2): GAGVSQSPSNKVTEKGKDVELRCDPISGHTALYWYRQSLGQGLEFLIYFQGNSAPDKSGLPSDRFSAERTGGSVSTLTIQRTQQEDSAVYLCASSLRASGGRGTGELFFGEGSRLTVL.

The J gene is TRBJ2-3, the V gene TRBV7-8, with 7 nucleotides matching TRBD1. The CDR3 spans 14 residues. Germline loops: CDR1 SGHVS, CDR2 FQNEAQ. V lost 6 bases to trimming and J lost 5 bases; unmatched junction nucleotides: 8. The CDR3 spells CASRKSRGLDTQYF. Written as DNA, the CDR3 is TGTGCCAGCAGGAAATCTAGGGGGCTAGATACGCAGTATTTT. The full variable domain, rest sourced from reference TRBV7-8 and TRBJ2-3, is GAGVSQSPRYKVAKRGQDVALRCDPISGHVSLFWYQQALGQGPEFLTYFQNEAQLDKSGLPSDRFFAERPEGSVSTLKIQRTQQEDSAVYLCASRKSRGLDTQYFGPGTRLTVL.

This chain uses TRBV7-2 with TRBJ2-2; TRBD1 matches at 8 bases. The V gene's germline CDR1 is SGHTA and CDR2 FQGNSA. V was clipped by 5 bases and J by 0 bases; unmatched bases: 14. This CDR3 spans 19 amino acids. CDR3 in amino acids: CASSIRRGQAAANTGELFF. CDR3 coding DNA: TGTGCCAGCAGCATTAGGAGGGGACAGGCAGCTGCGAACACCGGGGAGCTGTTTTTT. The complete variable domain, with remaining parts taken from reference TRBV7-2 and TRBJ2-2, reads GAGVSQSPSNKVTEKGKDVELRCDPISGHTALYWYRQSLGQGLEFLIYFQGNSAPDKSGLPSDRFSAERTGGSVSTLTIQRTQQEDSAVYLCASSIRRGQAAANTGELFFGEGSRLTVL.

This chain's CDR3 is CASSYSQTGSPLHF. CDR3 bases: TGTGCCAGCAGTTACTCCCAAACCGGGTCACCCCTCCACTTT. This rearrangement joins TRBV6-5 to TRBJ1-6; D is ambiguous. V gave up 0 bases and J gave up 10 bases, with 10 bases separating them. The CDR3 loop spans 14 amino acids. CDR1 and CDR2 from the germline V gene are MNHEY and SVGAGI.

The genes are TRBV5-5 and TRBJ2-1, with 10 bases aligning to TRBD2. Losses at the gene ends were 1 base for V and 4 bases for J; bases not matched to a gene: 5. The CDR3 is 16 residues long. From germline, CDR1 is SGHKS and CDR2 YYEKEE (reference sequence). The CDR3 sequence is CASSLSPAGGYNEQFF. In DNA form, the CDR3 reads TGTGCCAGCAGCTTGTCCCCAGCGGGGGGGTACAATGAGCAGTTCTTC.

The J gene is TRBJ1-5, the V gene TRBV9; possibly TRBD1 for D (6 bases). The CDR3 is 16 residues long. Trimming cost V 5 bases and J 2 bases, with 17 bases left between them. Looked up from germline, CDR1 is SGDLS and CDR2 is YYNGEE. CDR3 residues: CASSGGGELGNQPQHF. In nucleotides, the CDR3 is TGTGCCAGCAGTGGAGGGGGGGAGCTGGGCAATCAGCCCCAGCATTTT.

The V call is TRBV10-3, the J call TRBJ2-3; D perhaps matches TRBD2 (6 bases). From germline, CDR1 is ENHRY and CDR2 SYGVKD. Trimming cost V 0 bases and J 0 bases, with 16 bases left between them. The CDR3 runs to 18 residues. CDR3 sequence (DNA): TGTGCCATCAGTGAGTCGACGAGGGCGGGGACTAGCACAGATACGCAGTATTTT. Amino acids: CAISESTRAGTSTDTQYF.

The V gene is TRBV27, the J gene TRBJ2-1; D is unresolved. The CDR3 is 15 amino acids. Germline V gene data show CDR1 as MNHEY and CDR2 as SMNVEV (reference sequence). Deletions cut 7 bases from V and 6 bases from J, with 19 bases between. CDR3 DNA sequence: TGTGCCAGCACCCCTCGCCCCGGCAGGTCCAATGAGCAGTTCTTC. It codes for CASTPRPGRSNEQFF.

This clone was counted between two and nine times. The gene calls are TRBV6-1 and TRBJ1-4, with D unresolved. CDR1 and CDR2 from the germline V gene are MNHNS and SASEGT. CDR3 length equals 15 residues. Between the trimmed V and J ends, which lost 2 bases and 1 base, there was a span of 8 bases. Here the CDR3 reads CASSESRGTNEKLFF. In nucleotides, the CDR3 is TGTGCCAGCAGTGAATCGCGGGGAACTAATGAAAAACTGTTTTTT.